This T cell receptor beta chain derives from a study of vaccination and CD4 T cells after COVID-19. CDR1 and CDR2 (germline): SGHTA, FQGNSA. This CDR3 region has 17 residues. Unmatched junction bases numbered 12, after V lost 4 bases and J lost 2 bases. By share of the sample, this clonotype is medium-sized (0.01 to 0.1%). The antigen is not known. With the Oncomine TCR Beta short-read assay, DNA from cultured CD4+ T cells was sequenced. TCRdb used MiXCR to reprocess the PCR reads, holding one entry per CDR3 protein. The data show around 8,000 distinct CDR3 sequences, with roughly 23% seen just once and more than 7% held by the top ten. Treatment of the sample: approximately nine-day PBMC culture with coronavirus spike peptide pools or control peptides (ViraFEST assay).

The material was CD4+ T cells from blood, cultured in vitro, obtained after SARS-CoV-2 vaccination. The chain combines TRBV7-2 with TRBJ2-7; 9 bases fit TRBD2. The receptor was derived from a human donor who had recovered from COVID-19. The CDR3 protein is CASSYSGTSTGPYEQYF. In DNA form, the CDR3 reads TGTGCCAGCAGCTATTCGGGGACTAGCACGGGGCCCTACGAGCAGTACTTC.